This record concerns one T cell receptor beta chain sequence. Its antigen has not been determined. No base-level quality is on record; no much larger clone is a single base apart. These data are taken from a study of blood T cells in healthy people across ages (dated by TCRdb to the mid-2010s). Context from the whole study: Template switching captured roughly one uniquely barcoded TCR beta cDNA molecule per two T cells in model experiments. Two additional independent replicas of 1 million unique cDNA reads from the same blood draw were analyzed for two donors (one aged 18 to 30 and one aged 80 or older). Age-related changes in TCR beta repertoire diversity were measured in the study by deep sequencing normalized with unique cDNA molecular identifiers. The donors were divided into four age groups: young (average around 15 years), middle-aged (about 39), aged (approximately 62) and long-lived (nearly 85). Donors of different ages were randomly distributed across sequencing lanes to avoid experimental bias. General study outcomes and caveats: Observed TCR beta diversity correlated strongly with the percentage of naive T cells measured by flow cytometry. Estimates of total diversity from one million sequenced T cells were regarded as lower bounds and underestimates. Compared with the aged group, the long-lived group had more naive CD4+ T cells, fewer expanded clones and increased TCR diversity, suggesting age selection. Conclusive comparison of naive and antigen-experienced compartments was prevented by the profiling of bulk unsorted PBMCs. Observed TCR beta diversity per million T cells fell roughly linearly with age, and a significant reduction was already apparent by age roughly 40. Because the CMV infection status of the donors was unknown, age-related changes in expanded clonotypes may potentially have been confounded.

Donors were under 40 systemically healthy Caucasian individuals from Russia aged 6 to 90 years. Ten milliliters of peripheral blood were drawn from each donor into EDTA-treated Vacutainer tubes. Ficoll-Paque density-gradient centrifugation was used to isolate PBMCs, with at least 6.5 million per sample. Trizol reagent was used to extract total RNA from the PBMCs, yielding at least 5 micrograms per sample. For every donor, an aliquot of PBMCs went through flow cytometry to measure the percentages of naive CD45RAhigh/CD27high T cells. To prepare the library, 5' RACE was applied. A second PCR of about 7 to 12 cycles was performed with a sample-barcoded 5' primer and a J-beta primer mix. A unique molecular identifier was introduced onto each TCR beta cDNA molecule by a template-switch 5' adaptor carrying 12 random nucleotides. At least 2.5 million CDR3-containing paired-end reads were obtained from each sample. All of the RNA was converted into first-strand cDNA using the Mint cDNA synthesis kit, with a TRBC-specific oligonucleotide serving as the primer. All cDNA was treated with uracil-DNA glycosylase and then went through a first 18-cycle PCR with the universal primers M1SS and BC2_uni_R. On the authors' methods: For normalization, 1 million high-quality reads, each with a distinct molecular identifier, were randomly selected from each sample. Instead of being binned into consensus sequences, reads with shared molecular identifiers were discarded. CDR3 identification, clonotype clustering and error correction used MiTCR with a Q25 quality threshold and the strictest error-elimination algorithm. A nonparametric unseen species model with Euler transformation was used to estimate lower-bound total TCR beta diversity. Using fastp trimming at Q25 and MiXCR clonotype assembly, TCRdb reanalyzed the public sequencing data and kept in-frame beta chains. All rows with the same CDR3 protein become a single entry with the most common DNA and genes. It is TCRdb's table, rather than the study itself, that gives the V and J calls and clone size. The sample profile shows around 2 million distinct CDR3 sequences; roughly two fifths of them were found once. About 23% of the sample lies in the top ten.

The material sequenced was blood. The origin of this receptor is a human donor in good health.

The DNA reads as follows: TGTGCCAGCAGCCAACATGACAGGGTCTACAATGAGCAGTACTTC. Protein translation: CASSQHDRVYNEQYF. The chain is made from TRBV12-3 or TRBV12-4 and TRBJ2-1; 7 of the junction bases match TRBD1. The closer fit of TRBJ2-7 to the DNA end suggests the J call may be wrong. The CDR3 measures 15 amino acids from cysteine to phenylalanine. Just the 45-base CDR3 DNA is kept, in frame starting at base 1.